These T cell receptor beta chains were read from a single sample in a study of blood T cells in healthy people across ages. TCRdb redid the calling of the 5' RACE reads with MiXCR, one entry per CDR3 protein. The data show about 500,000 distinct CDR3 sequences, with about 25% seen just once and roughly 9% held by the top ten. The sample was also linked to a second study, of T cells of mothers and their children.

The specimen sequenced was blood. These receptors were obtained from a boy aged 5-17 years in good health. Each CDR3 is given with its conserved first and last residue. The D gene is left open where the match is weak. Size values are once, few and many counts, or a class for expanded clones, and some rows have none.

j_gene | d_gene | v_gene | abundance | CDR3aa | CDR3nt
TRBJ2-7 | - | TRBV29-1 | many | CSVEQGYEQYF | TGCAGCGTTGAACAGGGCTACGAGCAGTACTTT
TRBJ1-1 | TRBD1 | TRBV3-1 | few | CASSQAGTGAEAFF | TGTGCCAGCAGCCAAGCAGGGACAGGTGCTGAAGCTTTCTTT
TRBJ1-5 | - | TRBV7-8 | few | CASSLVGYWTPGITQIYQPQHF | TGTGCCAGCAGCTTAGTTGGGTATTGGACACCAGGGATTACCCAGATATATCAGCCCCAGCATTTT
TRBJ2-7 | - | TRBV7-2 | few | CASSSVGVSEQYF | TGTGCCAGCAGCTCAGTGGGAGTGTCCGAGCAGTACTTC
TRBJ2-1 | - | TRBV27 | - | CASAGRYNEQFF | TGTGCCAGCGCCGGACGCTACAATGAGCAGTTCTTC
TRBJ2-6 | - | TRBV6-2/TRBV6-3 | - | CASSTGRDAGANVLTF | TGTGCCAGCAGCACCGGCAGGGATGCTGGGGCCAACGTCCTGACTTTC
TRBJ2-3 | TRBD1 | TRBV25-1 | - | CASSFTGGYTDTQYF | TGTGCCAGCAGTTTTACAGGGGGTTACACAGATACGCAGTATTTT
TRBJ2-1 | - | TRBV7-7 | - | CASSLGPPYEQFF | TGTGCTAGCAGCTTAGGGCCTCCCTACGAGCAGTTCTTC
TRBJ2-5 | TRBD1 | TRBV7-2 | - | CASRPTGSGETQYF | TGTGCCAGCAGGCCGACAGGGAGTGGAGAGACCCAGTACTTC
TRBJ2-1 | TRBD2 | TRBV2 | - | CASSLAGGLIDEQFF | TGTGCCAGCAGTCTAGCGGGAGGGTTAATTGATGAGCAGTTCTTC
TRBJ2-7 | - | TRBV27 | few | CASSPPNFHEQYF | TGTGCCAGCAGTCCCCCAAATTTCCACGAGCAGTACTTC
TRBJ2-7 | TRBD2 | TRBV29-1 | few | CSVPWGGDGEQYF | TGCAGCGTACCCTGGGGAGGGGACGGCGAGCAGTACTTC
TRBJ1-1 | - | TRBV7-2 | - | CASSISRQSIF | TGTGCCAGCAGCATCTCCCGACAGAGTATCTTT
TRBJ2-7 | - | TRBV27 | - | CASSRIGRNYEQYF | TGTGCCAGCAGTCGTATTGGACGTAACTACGAGCAGTACTTC
TRBJ1-4 | - | TRBV6-5 | - | CASKANEKLFF | TGTGCCAGCAAAGCTAATGAAAAACTGTTTTTT
TRBJ1-4 | - | TRBV20-1 | few | CSARAWHWGEKLFF | TGCAGTGCTAGAGCCTGGCATTGGGGTGAAAAACTGTTTTTT
TRBJ1-3 | - | TRBV3-1 | few | CASSQGTGVSGNTIYF | TGTGCCAGCAGCCAAGGTACCGGAGTCTCTGGAAACACCATATATTTT
TRBJ2-3 | - | TRBV15 | - | CATSRGLSTDTQYF | TGTGCCACCAGCAGAGGGCTGAGCACAGATACGCAGTATTTT
TRBJ1-4 | - | TRBV23-1 | - | CARREGRIEKLFF | TGCGCCAGGAGGGAGGGACGAATAGAAAAACTGTTTTTT
TRBJ1-4 | - | TRBV6-6 | - | CASSYRDTSSRKLFF | TGTGCCAGCAGTTACCGGGACACCTCCTCGAGGAAACTGTTTTTT
TRBJ2-5 | - | TRBV5-1 | few | CASRTGKETQYF | TGCGCCAGCAGGACCGGAAAAGAGACCCAGTACTTC